This paragraph reports one T cell receptor beta chain. Its antigen remains unknown. Reverse transcription of extracted RNA yielded cDNA, which provided the sequencing template. Assay used: immunoSEQ multiplex PCR; TCRdb lists only in-frame clones, some missing. The data show approximately 200,000 clones, 50% to 60% seen once. This entry belongs to a study of CD8+ T cells in alopecia areata. CDR3 size: 17 residues. V lost 5 bases and J 1 base, leaving 17 bases between the germline ends. The germline V gene encodes CDR1 MGHDK and CDR2 SYGVNS. Study observations and caveats: Researchers say the link of baseline CD8+ expansion to response remains uncertain, with one nonresponder. Tofacitinib significantly reduced both scalp clonality and expanded CD8+ clones among the top 100. Numerous expanded lesional clones remained in scalp and blood during tofacitinib.

Treatment reported: oral pan-JAK inhibitor, 5-10 mg twice daily. Obtained from alopecia areata patients were lesional scalp punch biopsies along with peripheral blood. Sequencing was performed on CD4+ T cells sorted from blood, taken at week 4, from a patient treated with tofacitinib. This receptor was obtained from a human donor with alopecia areata. This chain links TRBV25-1 with TRBJ2-2; possibly TRBD1 for D (5 bases). The CDR3 sequence: CASSRTPGAMNTGELFF. The CDR3 DNA reads TGTGCCAGCAGTAGAACCCCTGGGGCTATGAACACCGGGGAGCTGTTTTTT.